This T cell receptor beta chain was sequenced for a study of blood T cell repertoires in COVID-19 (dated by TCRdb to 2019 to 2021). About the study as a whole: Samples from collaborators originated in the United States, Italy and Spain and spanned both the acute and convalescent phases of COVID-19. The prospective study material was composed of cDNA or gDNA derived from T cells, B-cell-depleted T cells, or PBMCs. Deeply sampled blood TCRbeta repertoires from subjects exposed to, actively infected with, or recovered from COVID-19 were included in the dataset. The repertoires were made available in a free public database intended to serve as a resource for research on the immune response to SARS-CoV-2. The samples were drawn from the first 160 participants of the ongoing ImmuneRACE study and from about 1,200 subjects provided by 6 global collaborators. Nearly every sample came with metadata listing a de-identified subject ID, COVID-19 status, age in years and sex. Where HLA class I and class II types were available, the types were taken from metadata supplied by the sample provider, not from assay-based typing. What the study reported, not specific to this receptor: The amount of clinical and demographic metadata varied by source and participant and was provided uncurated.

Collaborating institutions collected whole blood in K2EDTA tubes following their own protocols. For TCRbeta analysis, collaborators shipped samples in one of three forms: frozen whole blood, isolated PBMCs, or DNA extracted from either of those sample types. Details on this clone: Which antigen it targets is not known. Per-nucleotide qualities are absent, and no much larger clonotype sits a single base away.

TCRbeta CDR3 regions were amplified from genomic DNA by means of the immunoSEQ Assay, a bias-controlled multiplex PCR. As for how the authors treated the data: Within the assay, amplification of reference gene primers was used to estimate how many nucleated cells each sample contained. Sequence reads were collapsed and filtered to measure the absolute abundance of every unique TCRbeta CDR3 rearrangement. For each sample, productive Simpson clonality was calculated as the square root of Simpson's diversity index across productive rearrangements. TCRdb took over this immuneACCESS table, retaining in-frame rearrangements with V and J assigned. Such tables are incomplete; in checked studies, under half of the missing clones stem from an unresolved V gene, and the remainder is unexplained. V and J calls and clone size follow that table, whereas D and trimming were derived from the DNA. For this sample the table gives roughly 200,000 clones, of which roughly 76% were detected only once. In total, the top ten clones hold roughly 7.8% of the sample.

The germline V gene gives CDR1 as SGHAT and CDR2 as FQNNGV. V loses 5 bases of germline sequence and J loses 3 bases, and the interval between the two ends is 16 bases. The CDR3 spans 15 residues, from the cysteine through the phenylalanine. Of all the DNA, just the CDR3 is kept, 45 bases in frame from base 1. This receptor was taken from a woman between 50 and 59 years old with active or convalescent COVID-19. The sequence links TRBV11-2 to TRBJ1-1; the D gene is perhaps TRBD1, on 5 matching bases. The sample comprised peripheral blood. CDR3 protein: CASSPQPGGDTEAFF. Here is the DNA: TGTGCCAGCAGCCCTCAACCGGGGGGGGACACTGAAGCTTTCTTT.